This T cell receptor beta chain was identified in a study of cytomegalovirus exposure and HLA in healthy donors. Study-wide results and caveats: Several V segments, TRBV6-2 and TRBV6-3 among them, could not be told apart and were dropped.

A word on this clone: What it recognizes is unknown.

Trimming at V came to 6 bases and at J to 5 bases, leaving 3 bases not matched to a gene. Germline V CDR1 and CDR2: DFQATT, SNEGSKA (reference sequence). The CDR3 sequence is 11 residues long. Primers included in the PCR were 60 Vbeta and 13 Jbeta primers. TCRdb's table, derived via immunoSEQ multiplex PCR, lists solely in-frame clones and lacks some. The data show some 110,000 clones, over 60% seen once. This sequence was found in a woman between 40 and 55 years old in good health and CMV-seropositive. The chain links TRBV20-1 to TRBJ2-5; 7 nucleotides agree with TRBD2. Source material: PBMCs. The CDR3 DNA is TGCAGTGCAGCAGCGGGGGAGACCCAGTACTTC. Its protein is CSAAAGETQYF.